Sequencing of this T cell receptor (beta chain) was carried out in a study of T cells after yellow fever vaccination. Overall study findings and caveats: Booster samples showed a return of most primary-vaccination clones (under 98% CD4, about 87% CD8).

To note about this clonotype: What it binds is unknown.

TCRdb reprocessed the 5' RACE reads with MiXCR, giving one entry per CDR3 protein. Of hundreds of thousands of distinct CDR3 sequences listed, about a sixth are singletons. The V gene's germline CDR1 is MNHEY and CDR2 SMNVEV (reference sequence). Trimming pared 8 bases from V and 1 base from J, leaving 10 bases between. The CDR3 runs to 13 residues. The sequencing here drew on PBMCs, taken about 5 days after the first yellow fever vaccination. The clonotype originates from a man aged 18-30 years who received the YFV17D yellow fever vaccine. This chain uses TRBV27 with TRBJ2-3; the D gene is possibly TRBD2 (6 bases). CDR3 sequence: CASGRRGTDTQYF. The CDR3 nucleotides are TGTGCCAGCGGGAGGAGGGGCACAGATACGCAGTATTTT.